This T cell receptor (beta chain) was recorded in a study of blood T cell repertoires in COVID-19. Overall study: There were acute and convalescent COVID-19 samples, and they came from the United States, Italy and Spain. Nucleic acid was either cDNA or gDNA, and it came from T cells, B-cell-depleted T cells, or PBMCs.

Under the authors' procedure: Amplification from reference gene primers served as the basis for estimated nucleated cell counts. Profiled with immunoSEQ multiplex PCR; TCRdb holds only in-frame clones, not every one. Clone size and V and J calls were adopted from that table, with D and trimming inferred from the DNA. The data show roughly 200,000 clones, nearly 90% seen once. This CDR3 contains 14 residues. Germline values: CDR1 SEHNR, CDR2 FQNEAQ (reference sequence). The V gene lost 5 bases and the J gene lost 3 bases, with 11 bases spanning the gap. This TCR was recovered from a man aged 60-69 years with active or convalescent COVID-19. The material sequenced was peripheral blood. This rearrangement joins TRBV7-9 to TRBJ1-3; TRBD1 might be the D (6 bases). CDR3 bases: TGTGCCAGCAGCCCACAGGGCGTTGGAAACACCATATATTTT. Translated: CASSPQGVGNTIYF.